These 13 T cell receptor beta chains share one sample of origin, sequenced in a study of blood T cell repertoires in COVID-19. This table comes from immunoSEQ multiplex PCR, and its TCRdb copy is limited to in-frame clones, with some not included. Of about 280,000 clones listed, 85% to 90% are singletons. Sample: peripheral blood. Receptors originate from a woman aged 30 to 39 with COVID-19, enrolled during active disease.

The genes are TRBV7-2 and TRBJ2-4; D is unclear. Per germline, CDR1 SGHTA and CDR2 FQGNSA. Trimming took 5 bases from V and 3 from J, leaving 17 bases between them. The CDR3 is made up of 16 amino acids. The CDR3 nucleotides are TGTGCCAGCAGCCATTCCCTGGCTGCAGACAAAAACATTCAGTACTTC. This translates into CASSHSLAADKNIQYF. Complete variable domain (other parts from reference TRBV7-2 and TRBJ2-4): GAGVSQSPSNKVTEKGKDVELRCDPISGHTALYWYRQSLGQGLEFLIYFQGNSAPDKSGLPSDRFSAERTGGSVSTLTIQRTQQEDSAVYLCASSHSLAADKNIQYFGAGTRLSVL.

The gene calls are TRBV2 and TRBJ1-1, with 7 bases that match TRBD1. Germline lookup yields CDR1 SNHLY and CDR2 FYNNEI. V gave up 4 bases and J gave up 0 bases; unmatched junction bases: 5. The CDR3 sequence is 15 residues long. The CDR3 DNA reads as TGTGCCAGCAGTGCCTTACAGGGGATGAACACTGAAGCTTTCTTT. Translated, it gives CASSALQGMNTEAFF.

This chain connects TRBV28 to TRBJ2-6; 8 nucleotides match TRBD1. Germline-derived CDR1 and CDR2 are MDHEN and SYDVKM. CDR3 size: 15 residues. V dropped 4 bases and J dropped 5; count of bases not matched to a gene: 4. The CDR3 DNA follows: TGTGCCAGCAGTTCTCGGACAGGGAGGGCCAACGTCCTGACTTTC. It is translated as CASSSRTGRANVLTF. Drawing the rest from reference TRBV28 and TRBJ2-6, the complete variable domain is DVKVTQSSRYLVKRTGEKVFLECVQDMDHENMFWYRQDPGLGLRLIYFSYDVKMKEKGDIPEGYSVSREKKERFSLILESASTNQTSMYLCASSSRTGRANVLTFGAGSRLTVL.

The genes are TRBV7-2 and TRBJ1-2; 8 bases are shared with TRBD1. Germline lookup yields CDR1 SGHTA and CDR2 FQGNSA. The CDR3 length is 14 residues. With V trimmed by 2 bases and J by 5 bases, 4 bases remained unmatched. CDR3 protein: CASSLTGGEYGYTF. DNA for the CDR3: TGTGCCAGCAGCTTAACAGGGGGGGAGTATGGCTACACCTTC.

This clone was seen a handful of times. This chain uses TRBV29-1 with TRBJ1-1; D possibly corresponds to TRBD1 (6 bases). The V and J ends lost 5 bases and 1 base respectively, with 17 bases between them. Looked up from germline, CDR1 is SQVTM and CDR2 is ANQGSEA. The CDR3 runs to 15 residues. The chain's CDR3 is CSVRFRGRGNTEAFF. The CDR3 DNA sequence: TGCAGCGTTAGATTCAGGGGCCGAGGGAACACTGAAGCTTTCTTT. The full variable domain, in which reference TRBV29-1 and TRBJ1-1 provide the parts outside the CDR3, is SAVISQKPSRDICQRGTSLTIQCQVDSQVTMMFWYRQQPGQSLTLIATANQGSEATYESGFVIDKFPISRPNLTFSTLTVSNMSPEDSSIYLCSVRFRGRGNTEAFFGQGTRLTVV.

J is TRBJ1-2 and V is TRBV4-1; 12 bases align to TRBD1. Germline loops: CDR1 MGHRA, CDR2 YSYEKL. The J segment lost 2 bases and the V segment lost 4 bases, leaving 2 bases of the junction unmatched. There are 15 residues in the CDR3. CDR3 sequence reads: CASSRGTGGNYGYTF. In DNA, the CDR3 is TGCGCCAGCAGCCGAGGGACAGGGGGCAACTATGGCTACACCTTC.

V and J are TRBV5-1 and TRBJ1-1; perhaps TRBD1 as D (5 bases). CDR1 SGHRS and CDR2 YFSETQ come from the germline V gene. This CDR3 spans 16 amino acids. V was shortened by 0 bases and J by 1 base, with 13 bases between the two germline ends. Here the CDR3 DNA reads TGCGCCAGCAGCTTGGATAGGGGTTCGCGGAACACTGAAGCTTTCTTT. Its protein product is CASSLDRGSRNTEAFF.

Concerning this clone itself: Other nucleotide sequences from this sample produce the same CDR3. This chain uses TRBV5-1 with TRBJ2-7, with a weak D call TRBD2 (6 bases). The germline V gene encodes CDR1 SGHRS and CDR2 YFSETQ. Trimming left V 0 bases short and J 3 bases short, with 10 bases between. The CDR3 spans 14 residues. CDR3 coding DNA: TGCGCCAGCAGCTTGGTCGGGAGAGACTACGAGCAGTACTTC. Encoded protein: CASSLVGRDYEQYF.

V is TRBV6-5 and J is TRBJ2-1; D remains unclear. Looked up from germline, CDR1 is MNHEY and CDR2 is SVGAGI. The V end was cut by 5 bases, the J end by 0 bases, with 5 bases between. The CDR3 has 13 residues. The CDR3 DNA reads as TGTGCCAGCAGTCGAGTCTCCTACAATGAGCAGTTCTTC. It yields the protein CASSRVSYNEQFF.

J is TRBJ2-7 and V is TRBV25-1, with 10 bases fitting TRBD1. In germline, CDR1 is MGHDK, CDR2 SYGVNS. The CDR3 is 15 amino acids. Losses at the gene ends were 3 bases for V and 5 bases for J; bases not matched to a gene: 7. The CDR3 sequence: CASSDPGQGMDEQYF. The CDR3 nucleotides are TGTGCCAGCAGTGACCCGGGACAGGGGATGGACGAGCAGTACTTC.

The CDR3 bases are TGTGCCATCACCGGAGGGTCTAGCGGGAGCGGTTACGAGCAGTACTTC. Its translation is CAITGGSSGSGYEQYF. The rearrangement links TRBV10-3 to TRBJ2-7, with 10 bases aligning to TRBD2. In germline, CDR1 is ENHRY, CDR2 SYGVKD. Unmatched junction bases numbered 13, after V lost 7 bases and J lost 4 bases. This CDR3 spans 16 amino acids.

The chain couples TRBV6-1 to TRBJ2-7; TRBD2 might be the D (6 bases). The CDR3 totals 16 residues. Germline CDR1 is MNHNS and CDR2 is SASEGT. V lost 0 bases and J lost 6, with 18 bases in between. The CDR3 protein is CASSEAVGQGGSEQYF. The CDR3 DNA is TGTGCCAGCAGTGAAGCCGTAGGCCAGGGAGGCTCCGAGCAGTACTTC.

The rearrangement uses TRBV27 and TRBJ2-1, with TRBD2 matching over 7 bases. CDR1 and CDR2 (germline): MNHEY, SMNVEV (reference sequence). Unmatched junction bases numbered 8, after V lost 3 bases and J lost 0 bases. CDR3 size: 17 residues. The CDR3 loop is CASSLTTLAASYNEQFF. CDR3 nucleotides: TGTGCCAGCAGTTTGACAACCCTAGCGGCCTCCTACAATGAGCAGTTCTTC.